This entry lists 21 T cell receptor beta chains sequenced from one sample in a study of blood T cell repertoires in COVID-19. Assay used: immunoSEQ multiplex PCR; TCRdb lists only in-frame clones, some missing. Of 200,000 to 250,000 clones listed, around 83% were seen once; the top ten hold roughly 10%. The sequencing sample was made of peripheral blood. The receptors derive from a woman aged 50 to 60 with COVID-19, enrolled during active disease.

The chain employs TRBV6-5 and TRBJ1-5; 9 bases agree with TRBD1. The V and J ends lost 6 bases and 7 bases, in that order; junction bases with no gene match: 7. CDR3 length: 14 amino acids. The germline V gene has CDR1 MNHEY and CDR2 SVGAGI. The CDR3 loop reads CASSPRQGGQPQHF. The CDR3 nucleotides are TGTGCCAGCAGCCCCCGACAGGGGGGCCAGCCCCAGCATTTT.

This clone came up a few times. V usage is TRBV11-2 and J usage is TRBJ2-2; D unresolved. Trimming removed 0 bases at V and 8 bases at J, with 4 bases between. The CDR3 sequence is 12 residues long. Germline CDR1 SGHAT, CDR2 FQNNGV. CDR3 loop: CASSLERGELFF. DNA for the CDR3: TGTGCCAGCAGCTTAGAGAGAGGGGAGCTGTTTTTT.

This clone has at least ten counts. The chain links TRBV12-3 or TRBV12-4 to TRBJ2-7; D uncertain. This CDR3 region has 13 residues. Trimming pared 2 bases from V and 4 bases from J, leaving 9 bases between. CDR3 residues: CASSLNSNYEQYV. CDR3 in DNA: TGTGCCAGCAGTTTAAACAGCAATTACGAGCAGTACGTC.

The chain uses TRBV27 and TRBJ2-2; no clear D gene. The CDR3 sequence is 14 residues long. CDR1 is MNHEY and CDR2 is SMNVEV in the germline V gene (reference sequence). Trimming shortened V by 7 bases and J by 5 bases, and 14 bases separated the two germline ends. The CDR3 protein is CASNRHVGTGELFF. The CDR3 DNA follows: TGTGCCAGCAATAGACATGTTGGAACCGGGGAGCTGTTTTTT.

This clone has just one count. The V and J genes are TRBV24-1 and TRBJ1-5; D is uncertain. This CDR3 contains 19 residues. Germline V gene sequence: CDR1 KGHDR, CDR2 SFDVKD. The V gene lost 2 bases and the J gene lost 0 bases, with 19 bases spanning the gap. The CDR3 bases are TGTGCCACCAGTGATTATCCTGGAGCGGCAGCCTATAGCAATCAGCCCCAGCATTTT. As protein: CATSDYPGAAAYSNQPQHF.

The chain uses TRBV9 and TRBJ2-7, with TRBD1 matching over 11 bases. Trimming cost V 0 bases and J 2 bases; bases outside gene matches: 1. The length of the CDR3 is 15 residues. Looked up from germline, CDR1 is SGDLS and CDR2 is YYNGEE. The chain's CDR3 is CASSVEDRGPYEQYF. In DNA form, the CDR3 reads TGTGCCAGCAGCGTAGAGGACAGGGGGCCCTACGAGCAGTACTTC.

The genes are TRBV5-4 and TRBJ2-3; TRBD1 is a possible D gene (6 bases). The CDR3 loop spans 15 amino acids. V was clipped by 4 bases and J by 8 bases, with 20 bases between them. Germline loops: CDR1 SGHNT, CDR2 YYREEE (reference sequence). The CDR3 DNA reads as TGTGCCAGCAGCACCGCAGAGGGCCAAGGGGGTACGCAGTATTTT. Amino acid sequence: CASSTAEGQGGTQYF.

This CDR3 is CASSFGNEQFF. Written as DNA, the CDR3 is TGTGCCAGCAGCTTCGGCAATGAGCAGTTCTTC. The chain links TRBV5-4 to TRBJ2-1; D unclear. V lost 2 bases, J lost 6 bases, and 3 bases lay in between. The CDR3 is made up of 11 amino acids. From germline, CDR1 is SGHNT and CDR2 YYREEE (reference sequence).

This chain connects TRBV30 to TRBJ1-4; D gene unclear. The CDR3 is 13 residues long. The germline gives CDR1 GTSNPN, CDR2 SVGIG (reference sequence). V gave up 1 base and J gave up 7 bases, with 10 bases separating them. This CDR3 is CAWSDPLAEKLFF. The CDR3 DNA reads as TGTGCCTGGAGTGATCCATTGGCTGAAAAACTGTTTTTT.

The chain recombines TRBV3-1 (or the pseudogene TRBV3-2) with TRBJ2-5; weak D call: TRBD2 (5 bases). The CDR3 loop spans 12 amino acids. V was cut by 3 bases and J by 3 bases, with 5 bases left in between. CDR1 LGHDT and CDR2 YNNKEL come from the germline V gene (reference sequence). Written as DNA, the CDR3 is TGTGCCAGCAGCCAGCGGGAAGAGACCCAGTACTTC. Translation gives CASSQREETQYF.

The chain employs TRBV25-1 and TRBJ1-1; 7 bases fit TRBD1. The length of the CDR3 is 14 residues. The trim removed 8 bases at V and 0 bases at J, leaving 6 bases unmatched. Germline V gene lookup returns CDR1 MGHDK and CDR2 SYGVNS. CDR3 residues: CASQTTGLNTEAFF. CDR3 coding DNA: TGTGCCAGCCAAACGACAGGGTTGAACACTGAAGCTTTCTTT.

This clone was counted a few times. This chain links TRBV9 with TRBJ1-3; tentatively, D is TRBD1 (6 bases). The V end was cut by 4 bases, the J end by 4 bases, with 21 bases between. There are 17 residues in the CDR3. From germline, CDR1 is SGDLS and CDR2 YYNGEE. This CDR3 is CASSPTGPVISGNTIYF. CDR3 sequence (DNA): TGTGCCAGCAGCCCTACAGGGCCCGTCATATCAGGAAACACCATATATTTT.

This chain links TRBV11-3 with TRBJ2-5; D is unclear. CDR3 size: 14 residues. The germline V and J ends were trimmed by 3 bases and 3 bases, with 11 bases remaining between them. Per the germline V gene, CDR1 is SGHNT and CDR2 is YENEEA. The CDR3 sequence is CASSFRGGEETQYF. CDR3 nucleotide sequence: TGTGCCAGCAGCTTCCGTGGCGGTGAAGAGACCCAGTACTTC. The full variable domain, rest sourced from reference TRBV11-3 and TRBJ2-5, is EAGVVQSPRYKIIEKKQPVAFWCNPISGHNTLYWYLQNLGQGPELLIRYENEEAVDDSQLPKDRFSAERLKGVDSTLKIQPAELGDSAVYLCASSFRGGEETQYFGPGTRLLVL.

The rearrangement joins TRBV27 to TRBJ1-5; the D gene is possibly TRBD1 (6 bases). Germline CDR1 and CDR2: MNHEY and SMNVEV (reference sequence). The V and J ends lost 5 bases and 3 bases respectively, with 17 bases between them. The CDR3 is made up of 16 amino acids. The CDR3 sequence is CASSQDRVGANQPQHF. Written as DNA, the CDR3 is TGTGCCAGCAGTCAGGACAGAGTTGGCGCCAATCAGCCCCAGCATTTT.

Details on this clone: Compared with germline, one end of the junction differs, possibly owing to a read error. This chain uses TRBV12-3 or TRBV12-4 with TRBJ1-2; weak D call: TRBD1 (6 bases). This CDR3 comprises 12 residues. The CDR3: CASSYSPQTGNF. The CDR3 nucleotides are TGTGCCAGCAGTTACTCCCCTCAGACAGGAAACTTC.

This clone appeared a single time. V gene TRBV6-5 combines with J gene TRBJ1-1, with a weak D call TRBD1 (6 bases). This CDR3 spans 13 amino acids. The V end was cut by 8 bases, the J end by 5 bases, with 15 bases between. Germline CDR1 reads MNHEY; CDR2 reads SVGAGI. CDR3 bases: TGTGCCAGCCACACAGGGATCAGGACTGAAGCTTTCTTT. Its translation is CASHTGIRTEAFF.

This clone was recorded only once. The chain joins TRBV6-1 to TRBJ2-2, with unresolved D. This CDR3 region has 13 residues. Per the germline V gene, CDR1 is MNHNS and CDR2 is SASEGT. V lost 3 bases to trimming and J lost 4 bases, with 6 bases between them. DNA of the CDR3: TGTGCCAGCAGTGATGTGGCCACCGGGGAGCTGTTTTTT. This codes for CASSDVATGELFF.

The V and J genes are TRBV4-2 and TRBJ2-1; D remains unclear. The CDR3 spans 16 residues. Trimming removed 0 bases at V and 0 bases at J, with 9 bases between. Germline V lookup: CDR1 LGHNA, CDR2 YNFKEQ. CDR3 protein: CASSQDTRFSYNEQFF. The CDR3 region has the DNA TGTGCCAGCAGCCAAGACACCAGGTTCTCCTACAATGAGCAGTTCTTC.

This clone was counted once. The rearrangement uses TRBV5-1 and TRBJ2-7; a possible D gene is TRBD1 (6 bases). With 4 bases removed from V and 0 bases from J, the gap between germline ends came to 11 bases. Germline-derived CDR1 and CDR2 are SGHRS and YFSETQ. The CDR3 is made up of 14 amino acids. The CDR3 region is CASSVTGFSYEQYF. In nucleotides, the CDR3 is TGCGCCAGCAGCGTGACAGGTTTCTCCTACGAGCAGTACTTC. The full variable domain, completed using reference TRBV5-1 and TRBJ2-7, is KAGVTQTPRYLIKTRGQQVTLSCSPISGHRSVSWYQQTPGQGLQFLFEYFSETQRNKGNFPGRFSGRQFSNSRSEMNVSTLELGDSALYLCASSVTGFSYEQYFGPGTRLTVT.

This clone was seen more than once but under ten times. V usage is TRBV6-4 and J usage is TRBJ2-2; maybe TRBD1 (5 bases). This CDR3 has 17 amino acids. V lost 7 bases to trimming and J lost 0 bases, with 18 bases between them. Germline assignment: CDR1 MRHNA and CDR2 SNTAGT. CDR3: CASKRSPQGSNTGELFF. In nucleotides, the CDR3 is TGTGCCAGCAAACGATCCCCCCAGGGTTCGAACACCGGGGAGCTGTTTTTT.

The V gene is TRBV10-3, the J gene TRBJ2-7; 8 positions match TRBD1. Per germline, CDR1 ENHRY and CDR2 SYGVKD. This CDR3 has 17 residues. V shed 4 bases, J shed 3 bases, and the junction held 14 bases outside the gene matches. CDR3 DNA sequence: TGTGCCATCAGTGTTATGAGCCGGGACAGGACACTCTACGAGCAGTACGTC. This codes for CAISVMSRDRTLYEQYV.